The T cell receptor (beta chain) under discussion was sequenced for a study of CD8 T cells in Susac syndrome. From blood CD8+ and CD4+ T cells, the TCR beta chain was sequenced. TEMRA cells were enriched by FACS, and CD4+ and CD8+ T cells were negatively isolated. Of note for this clonotype: What it binds is not known.

Germline assignment: CDR1 DFQATT and CDR2 SNEGSKA (reference sequence). With 4 bases clipped from V and 10 bases from J, the junction kept 10 bases outside the gene matches. The CDR3 contains 12 residues. RNA totalling 0.5 to 1 ug underwent reverse transcription with random hexamers. TCR beta CDR3 was amplified by immunoSEQ multiplex PCR. This amplification extended across 54 Vbeta and 13 Jbeta segments. TCRdb processed the immunoSEQ multiplex PCR reads anew with MiXCR; each CDR3 protein has one entry. This table has nearly 200,000 distinct CDR3 sequences, around 96% appearing once. Points from the study as a whole: It was acknowledged in the study that its TCR sequencing and HLA analysis involved a relatively small number of individuals.

J is TRBJ2-7 and V is TRBV20-1; 7 nucleotides line up with TRBD1. The sequenced sample consisted of CD4+ T cells from PBMCs. The clonotype originates from a human donor with multiple sclerosis. As DNA, the CDR3 is TGCAGTGCTAACGGAGGTGACAGGGCACAGTACTTC. Translated, it gives CSANGGDRAQYF.